The sequence of this TCR beta chain was determined in a study of blood T cells in healthy people across ages (dated by TCRdb to between 2014 and 2016). Background for the entire study: In model experiments, roughly one uniquely barcoded TCR beta cDNA molecule per two T cells was captured by template switching. To track age-related changes in TCR beta repertoire diversity, the study relied on deep sequencing normalized with unique cDNA molecular identifiers. The donors were split into four age groups: young (average roughly 15 years), middle-aged (over 35), aged (approximately 60) and long-lived (approximately 89). To avoid experimental bias, donors of different ages were spread randomly across the sequencing lanes. For two donors (one aged 18 to 29 and one aged 80 or older), the study analyzed two additional independent replicas of 1 million unique cDNA reads from the same blood draw. Study-wide findings and limitations: Conclusive comparison of naive and antigen-experienced compartments was prevented by the profiling of bulk unsorted PBMCs. Estimates of total diversity from one million sequenced T cells were regarded as lower bounds and underestimates. Observed TCR beta diversity per million T cells fell roughly linearly with age, and a significant reduction was already apparent by age roughly 40. Compared with the aged group, the long-lived group had more naive CD4+ T cells, fewer expanded clones and increased TCR diversity, suggesting age selection. There was a strong correlation between observed TCR beta diversity and the percentage of naive T cells measured by flow cytometry. Because the CMV infection status of the donors was unknown, age-related changes in expanded clonotypes may potentially have been confounded.

According to the germline V gene (reference sequence), CDR1 reads MNHEY and CDR2 reads SMNVEV. The cysteine opens and the phenylalanine closes a CDR3 of 14 amino acids. Only the CDR3 DNA is retained, 42 bases long and in frame from the first base. Ends trimmed: V by 5 bases, J by 6 bases; bases unmatched to a gene: 9. This clonotype appeared a few times. The antigen this receptor binds is unknown. No base-level quality is on record; no much larger clone is a single base apart. Library preparation used 5' RACE. For sequencing, an Illumina HiSeq 2500 was employed. A second PCR of roughly 7 to 12 cycles was run with a J-beta primer mix and a sample-barcoded 5' primer. A unique molecular identifier was introduced onto each TCR beta cDNA molecule by a template-switch 5' adaptor carrying 12 random nucleotides. At least 2.5 million CDR3-containing paired-end reads were obtained from each sample. First-strand cDNA synthesis was performed from all RNA using the Mint cDNA synthesis kit, with priming by a TRBC-specific oligonucleotide. After uracil-DNA glycosylase treatment, a first 18-cycle PCR used universal primers M1SS and BC2_uni_R on all cDNA. Turning to the authors' computational methods: Each sample was normalized by randomly selecting 1 million high-quality reads, each carrying a distinct molecular identifier. Reads sharing molecular identifiers were discarded rather than binned into consensus sequences. CDR3 identification, clonotype clustering and error correction used MiTCR with a Q25 quality threshold and the strictest error-elimination algorithm. A nonparametric unseen species model with Euler transformation was used to estimate lower-bound total TCR beta diversity. In TCRdb, the public reads were trimmed at Q25 with fastp and aligned with MiXCR, with productive beta chains retained. CDR3 protein sequences are deduplicated, and each keeps its most common genes and DNA. TCRdb's processing, not the authors', yielded these V and J calls. For this sample there are 1.5 million or so distinct CDR3 sequences; approximately 43% appear just once. Under 5% of the sample is in the top ten clones.

The 40 or so donors, aged about 6 to 95 years, were systemically healthy Caucasian individuals from Russia. Each donor gave ten milliliters of peripheral blood, collected into EDTA-treated Vacutainer tubes. Ficoll-Paque density-gradient centrifugation was used to isolate PBMCs, with at least 6.5 million per sample. Trizol reagent was used to extract total RNA from PBMCs, with at least 5.5 micrograms per sample. For every donor, an aliquot of PBMCs went through flow cytometry to measure the percentages of naive CD45RAhigh/CD27high T cells. This receptor was taken from a woman between 18 and 30 years old in good health. Sequencing input: blood. The V and J segments used are TRBV27 and TRBJ1-2; a stretch of 7 junction bases matches TRBD1. The sequenced DNA is TGTGCCAGCAGTGTTTCAGGGGGGCTGGATGGCTACACCTTC. This yields the protein CASSVSGGLDGYTF.